This T cell receptor beta chain was observed in a study of T cells expressing NK-cell markers. Germline V gives CDR1 LGHDT, CDR2 YNNKEL (reference sequence). The CDR3 runs to 16 residues. TCRdb reworked the 5' RACE reads into one entry per CDR3 protein, no DNA. The sample table includes about 410,000 distinct CDR3 sequences. Study-level results: Whether expanded NKG2C-expressing T cell clones recognize HCMV is unknown. Dominant NKG2C+ clonotypes in roughly 6 donors made up about 1.0-8% of CD8+ T cells.

Note on this clonotype: The target antigen is unknown.

The V gene is TRBV3-1, the J gene TRBJ2-2; with no DNA, the TCRdb D assignment of TRBD1 cannot be verified. The origin of this receptor is a woman between 50 and 59 years old in good health. Sequencing was performed on blood T cells: a sorted CD56 or NKG2C T cell subset, CD4+ or CD8+ T cells, or bulk PBMC T cells (not recorded which). The CDR3 loop is CASSQGQRGRIGELFF.